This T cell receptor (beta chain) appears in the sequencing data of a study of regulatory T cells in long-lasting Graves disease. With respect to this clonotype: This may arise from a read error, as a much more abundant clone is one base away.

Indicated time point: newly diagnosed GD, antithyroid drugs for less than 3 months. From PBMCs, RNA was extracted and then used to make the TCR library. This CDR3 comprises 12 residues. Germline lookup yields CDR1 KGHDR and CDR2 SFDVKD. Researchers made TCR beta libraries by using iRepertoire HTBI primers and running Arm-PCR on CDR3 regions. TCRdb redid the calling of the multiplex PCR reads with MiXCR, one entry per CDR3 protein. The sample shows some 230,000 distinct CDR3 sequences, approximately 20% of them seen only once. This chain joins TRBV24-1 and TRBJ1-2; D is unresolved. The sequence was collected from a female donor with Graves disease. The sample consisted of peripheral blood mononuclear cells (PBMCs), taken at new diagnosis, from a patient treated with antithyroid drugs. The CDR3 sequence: CATSAGSYGYAF. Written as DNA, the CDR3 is TGTGCCACCAGTGCCGGATCCTATGGCTACGCCTTC.